The 24 T cell receptor beta chains in this list originate from one sample, sequenced in a study of OX40 agonist ivuxolimab in advanced cancers. The library was made by the immunoSEQ multiplex PCR assay. The immuneACCESS repertoire file appears here via TCRdb, limited to in-frame rearrangements. These files lack a portion of the clones; in checked studies, under half of the deficit traces to unresolved V genes, and the cause of the others is not known. For this sample there are 94,000 or so clones; roughly 84% appear just once. The ten largest clones take up around 1.1% of the sample. Here the sequenced sample was CD4+ or CD8+ T cells sorted from blood, taken in a trial of the OX40 agonist ivuxolimab. These receptors all come from an adult with an advanced solid tumor such as melanoma, head and neck, liver or kidney cancer.

The rearrangement links TRBV13 to TRBJ2-1; D perhaps matches TRBD1 (6 bases). Germline CDR1 and CDR2: PRHDT and FYEKMQ (reference sequence). The CDR3 covers 15 residues. V gave up 5 bases and J gave up 2 bases, with 13 bases separating them. CDR3 residues: CASSNDGQTYNEQFF. DNA of the CDR3: TGTGCCAGCAGCAACGACGGACAGACCTACAATGAGCAGTTCTTC.

The rearrangement uses TRBV7-8 and TRBJ1-5, with 7 bases that match TRBD1. The CDR3 extends over 14 amino acids. Trimming took 5 bases from V and 6 from J; bases not matched to a gene: 7. The V gene's germline CDR1 is SGHVS and CDR2 FQNEAQ. CDR3 nucleotides: TGTGCCAGCAGCCAGGGACAGCAGGGTCAGCCCCAGCATTTT. The encoded protein is CASSQGQQGQPQHF.

V usage is TRBV4-1 and J usage is TRBJ1-5, with TRBD1 matching over 10 bases. J lost 5 bases, V lost 8 bases, and 9 bases had no gene match. In germline, CDR1 is MGHRA, CDR2 YSYEKL. This CDR3 has 15 residues. The CDR3 bases are TGCGCCAGCCGTCAGTGGGACAGGGGAGATCAGCCCCAGCATTTT. This codes for CASRQWDRGDQPQHF.

V gene TRBV9 combines with J gene TRBJ1-6; D unresolved. From germline, CDR1 is SGDLS and CDR2 YYNGEE. V gave up 3 bases and J gave up 5 bases, with 9 bases separating them. The CDR3 consists of 14 residues. The chain's CDR3 is CASSGHKHNSPLHF. The CDR3 region has the DNA TGTGCCAGCAGCGGTCATAAGCATAATTCACCCCTCCACTTT.

V usage is TRBV7-6 and J usage is TRBJ2-5; D unclear. CDR1 SGHVS and CDR2 FNYEAQ come from the germline V gene. Between the trimmed V and J ends, which lost 4 bases and 5 bases, there was a span of 14 bases. There are 14 residues in the CDR3. The CDR3 spells CASSSGRARETQYF. CDR3 DNA sequence: TGTGCCAGCAGCTCCGGACGGGCCCGGGAGACCCAGTACTTC.

The chain joins TRBV7-3 to TRBJ1-6; 9 bases agree with TRBD1. The germline CDR1 and CDR2 sequences are SGHTA and FQGTGA. The CDR3 extends over 15 amino acids. The junction had 2 bases not matched to a gene; V was cut back by 5 bases and J by 3 bases. The CDR3 protein is CASSPGQGYNSPLHF. DNA for the CDR3: TGTGCCAGCAGCCCGGGACAGGGCTATAATTCACCCCTCCACTTT.

The chain employs TRBV5-1 and TRBJ1-2; TRBD1 agrees at 7 bases. From germline, CDR1 is SGHRS and CDR2 YFSETQ. The ends lost 4 bases at V and 11 bases at J; junction bases unmatched: 11. This CDR3 has 13 amino acids. Here the CDR3 reads CASSASGTEAYTF. Written as DNA, the CDR3 is TGCGCCAGCAGCGCCTCCGGGACAGAAGCGTACACCTTC.

This chain connects TRBV4-3 to TRBJ2-2; D is undetermined. Per the germline V gene, CDR1 is LGHNA and CDR2 is YSLEER. V was pared by 4 bases and J by 7 bases, with 7 bases between. The CDR3 runs to 12 residues. The CDR3 spells CASSLGVGELFF. The CDR3 coding sequence is TGCGCCAGCAGCCTCGGCGTCGGGGAGCTGTTTTTT.

The V call is TRBV7-2, the J call TRBJ1-6; the D is unclear. The CDR3 loop spans 17 amino acids. Per germline, CDR1 SGHTA and CDR2 FQGNSA. With 2 bases removed from V and 0 bases from J, the gap between germline ends came to 11 bases. As DNA, the CDR3 is TGTGCCAGCAGCTTATTCGGGTCCAGCTCCTATAATTCACCCCTCCACTTT. The encoded protein is CASSLFGSSSYNSPLHF.

The V and J genes are TRBV4-3 and TRBJ1-1; perhaps TRBD1 as D (6 bases). This CDR3 region has 13 residues. Per the germline V gene, CDR1 is LGHNA and CDR2 is YSLEER. V lost 8 bases, J lost 1 base, and 11 bases lay in between. CDR3 bases: TGCGCCAGCTCGGACAGACAGAACACTGAAGCTTTCTTT. It translates to CASSDRQNTEAFF.

The gene calls are TRBV10-1 and TRBJ2-6, with D possibly being TRBD2 (5 bases). The CDR3 covers 21 residues. Looked up from germline, CDR1 is WNHNN and CDR2 is SYGVQD (reference sequence). V lost 0 bases, J lost 0 bases, and 21 bases lay in between. CDR3: CASSESRAGTAHFSGANVLTF. Here the CDR3 DNA reads TGCGCCAGCAGTGAGTCGAGGGCAGGAACCGCCCATTTCTCTGGGGCCAACGTCCTGACTTTC.

A few counts support this clone. The rearrangement links TRBV18 to TRBJ2-7; D remains ambiguous. Trimming left V 2 bases short and J 2 bases short, with 7 bases between. The CDR3 covers 13 residues. Germline loops: CDR1 KGHSH, CDR2 LQKENI. The CDR3 protein is CASSPSSAYEQYF. CDR3 DNA sequence: TGTGCCAGCTCACCATCTAGTGCCTACGAGCAGTACTTC.

The chain recombines TRBV15 with TRBJ2-1; D is uncertain. Trimming stripped 5 bases from V and 4 bases from J, with 9 bases between. Germline V gene sequence: CDR1 LNHNV, CDR2 YYDKDF (reference sequence). The CDR3 has 13 amino acids. Written as DNA, the CDR3 is TGTGCCACCAGCGCCAGTACTTACAATGAGCAGTTCTTC. It translates to CATSASTYNEQFF.

The DNA of the CDR3 is TGTGCCAGCAGCTTGCCCCCATCCGGGACCACTGAAGCTTTCTTT. Translating it yields CASSLPPSGTTEAFF. This chain joins TRBV7-2 and TRBJ1-1; D might be TRBD1 (5 bases). The CDR3 length is 15 residues. Germline-derived CDR1 and CDR2 are SGHTA and FQGNSA. The germline V and J ends were trimmed by 3 bases and 4 bases, with 15 bases remaining between them.

The chain combines TRBV6-5 with TRBJ1-4; perhaps TRBD1 as D (6 bases). This CDR3 spans 14 amino acids. V was cut by 8 bases and J by 4 bases, with 14 bases left in between. CDR1 is MNHEY, CDR2 SVGAGI, per germline. CDR3 nucleotides: TGTGCCAGCCGATCAGGACAGCTTAATGAAAAACTGTTTTTT. This sequence encodes CASRSGQLNEKLFF.

The chain links TRBV2 to TRBJ1-5; 9 bases agree with TRBD1. Unmatched junction bases numbered 9, after V lost 8 bases and J lost 7 bases. The V gene's germline CDR1 is SNHLY and CDR2 FYNNEI. The CDR3 runs to 14 residues. For the CDR3, the DNA is TGTGCCAGCCGGACAGGGGTAGCGGCACAGCCCCAGCATTTT. Amino acids: CASRTGVAAQPQHF.

The table lists this clone with a count of one. J is TRBJ2-7 and V is TRBV5-8; 9 bases line up with TRBD1. The trim removed 0 bases at V and 4 bases at J, leaving 2 bases unmatched. The CDR3 is 14 residues long. In germline, CDR1 is SGHTS, CDR2 YDEGEE. The CDR3 nucleotides read TGTGCCAGCAGCTTGGTGGACAGGGGATACGAGCAGTACTTC. As protein: CASSLVDRGYEQYF.

V usage is TRBV18 and J usage is TRBJ2-1; no reliable D call. Germline values: CDR1 KGHSH, CDR2 LQKENI. V dropped 1 base and J dropped 6 bases, with 7 bases sitting between them. The CDR3 length is 13 residues. CDR3 amino acids: CASSPLAFNEQFF. CDR3 coding DNA: TGTGCCAGCTCACCACTAGCTTTCAATGAGCAGTTCTTC.

The rearrangement joins TRBV18 to TRBJ2-3; 8 nucleotides agree with TRBD2. Germline CDR1 and CDR2: KGHSH and LQKENI. This CDR3 is 14 amino acids long. V lost 3 bases, J lost 8 bases, and 7 bases stayed unmatched. CDR3 residues: CASSPSAGGATQYF. CDR3 nucleotides: TGTGCCAGCTCACCGAGCGCGGGGGGAGCTACGCAGTATTTT.

The rearrangement joins TRBV28 to TRBJ1-3; D remains ambiguous. The CDR3 covers 13 residues. Germline V CDR1 and CDR2: MDHEN, SYDVKM. The V end lost 8 bases, the J end lost 0 bases, and 8 bases lay between the germline ends. CDR3 amino acids: CASALSSGNTIYF. CDR3 DNA: TGTGCCAGCGCCCTTTCCTCTGGAAACACCATATATTTT. The whole variable domain, filled in from reference TRBV28 and TRBJ1-3, reads DVKVTQSSRYLVKRTGEKVFLECVQDMDHENMFWYRQDPGLGLRLIYFSYDVKMKEKGDIPEGYSVSREKKERFSLILESASTNQTSMYLCASALSSGNTIYFGEGSWLTVV.

The chain couples TRBV15 to TRBJ1-1; possible D gene TRBD1, 6 bases. The V end lost 0 bases, the J end lost 4 bases, and 6 bases lay between the germline ends. The germline CDR1 and CDR2 sequences are LNHNV and YYDKDF (reference sequence). The CDR3 sequence is 13 residues long. The CDR3 region has the DNA TGTGCCACCAGCAGAGACAGGGGCACTGAAGCTTTCTTT. It codes for CATSRDRGTEAFF.

The V call is TRBV7-5, the J call TRBJ1-2. TRBV7-5 is shown as a pseudogene. This CDR3 region has 13 residues. CDR3 sequence: CVRSPRGGRGYTF. The DNA of the CDR3 is TGTGTCAGAAGCCCTCGAGGAGGTAGGGGCTACACCTTC.

The chain is built from TRBV5-1 and TRBJ2-7, with D perhaps matching TRBD1 (6 bases). The V end was cut by 4 bases, the J end by 1 base, with 9 bases between. This CDR3 is built from 13 residues. The germline CDR1 and CDR2 sequences are SGHRS and YFSETQ. The CDR3 sequence is CASSTQGSYEQYF. CDR3 coding DNA: TGCGCCAGCAGCACACAGGGTTCCTACGAGCAGTACTTC. Full variable domain (outside the CDR3, taken from reference TRBV5-1 and TRBJ2-7): KAGVTQTPRYLIKTRGQQVTLSCSPISGHRSVSWYQQTPGQGLQFLFEYFSETQRNKGNFPGRFSGRQFSNSRSEMNVSTLELGDSALYLCASSTQGSYEQYFGPGTRLTVT.

The gene calls are TRBV4-1 and TRBJ2-5; TRBD1 agrees at 8 bases. The J call may be mistaken, given a closer DNA end match to TRBJ2-7. This CDR3 has 15 amino acids. Germline CDR1 reads MGHRA; CDR2 reads YSYEKL. The CDR3: CASSHQQGENYEQYF. The CDR3 DNA is TGCGCCAGCAGCCACCAACAGGGGGAAAACTACGAGCAGTACTTC.